Listed below are T cell receptor beta chains from one sample, sequenced in a study of blood T cell repertoires in COVID-19. Assay used: immunoSEQ multiplex PCR; TCRdb lists only in-frame clones, some missing. The repertoire holds around 100,000 clones, with 65% to 85% as singletons. What was sequenced was peripheral blood. These receptors were collected from a woman aged 70-85 years with acute or convalescent COVID-19. CDR3s include the opening cysteine and the closing phenylalanine or tryptophan. A D gene is named only where the DNA matches it firmly. Size is omitted from some rows. Given values are once, few, many or a class for expanded clones.

j_call	clone_size	v_call	cdr3_length	d_call	cdr3_aa	cdr3_nt
TRBJ2-7	NA	TRBV7-9	18	TRBD2	CASSLKSSGRAGGDEQYF	TGTGCCAGCAGCTTAAAGTCGAGCGGGAGGGCCGGGGGCGACGAGCAGTACTTC
TRBJ2-5	NA	TRBV28	16	NA	CASSYGAGAPTETQYF	TGTGCCAGCAGTTATGGCGCAGGGGCCCCTACGGAGACCCAGTACTTC
TRBJ2-1	NA	TRBV5-5	16	TRBD2	CASRDGLAGALNEQFF	TGTGCCAGCAGGGATGGATTAGCGGGAGCCCTCAATGAGCAGTTCTTC
TRBJ1-1	NA	TRBV2	15	NA	CASSEGRFMNTEAFF	TGTGCCAGCAGTGAGGGCCGATTCATGAACACTGAAGCTTTCTTT
TRBJ2-5	NA	TRBV2	12	NA	CASSSVGETQYF	TGTGCCAGCAGTTCGGTTGGAGAGACCCAGTACTTC
TRBJ1-2	NA	TRBV2	14	NA	CASSEQGGRYGYTF	TGTGCCAGCAGTGAGCAGGGAGGACGCTATGGCTACACCTTC
TRBJ2-3	NA	TRBV7-3	15	NA	CASSTTGLPSDTQYF	TGTGCCAGCAGCACTACAGGGCTACCATCCGATACGCAGTATTTT
TRBJ2-7	NA	TRBV6-1	16	TRBD1	CASSAFGKGAYYEQYF	TGTGCCAGCAGTGCGTTTGGGAAGGGGGCCTACTACGAGCAGTACTTC
TRBJ2-3	NA	TRBV14	18	TRBD2	CASSQGSTAGAYTDTQYF	TGTGCCAGCAGCCAAGGTAGCACTGCGGGAGCCTACACAGATACGCAGTATTTT
TRBJ2-2	NA	TRBV27	18	TRBD2	CASRSWGTSGGSTGELFF	TGTGCCAGCCGTTCTTGGGGGACTAGCGGGGGTTCCACCGGGGAGCTGTTTTTT
TRBJ2-6	NA	TRBV29-1	17	TRBD1	CNLKEDRGGSRANVLTF	TGCAACCTTAAGGAGGACAGGGGAGGTTCTAGGGCCAACGTCCTGACTTTC
TRBJ2-7	NA	TRBV21-1	12	NA	CASSTPRGEQYF	TGTGCCAGCAGCACCCCGCGCGGCGAGCAGTACTTC
TRBJ2-3	NA	TRBV6-5	14	NA	CASSPDWSTDTQYF	TGTGCCAGCAGTCCCGACTGGAGCACAGATACGCAGTATTTT
TRBJ1-3	NA	TRBV12-3/TRBV12-4	13	NA	CASSKPTRNTIYF	TGTGCCAGCAGTAAACCTACCCGGAACACCATATATTTT
TRBJ1-6	NA	TRBV28	14	NA	CASSLGGDNSPLHF	TGTGCCAGCAGTTTGGGAGGGGATAATTCACCCCTCCACTTT
TRBJ1-6	NA	TRBV6-5	13	TRBD1	CASRIGDSPFLHF	TGTGCCAGCAGAATAGGGGACAGCCCTTTTCTCCACTTT
TRBJ2-7	NA	TRBV5-6	12	NA	CASSRVVYEQYF	TGTGCCAGCAGCCGCGTAGTCTACGAGCAGTACTTC
TRBJ1-1	NA	TRBV5-6	15	NA	CASSPLDIMNTEAFF	TGTGCCAGCAGCCCGTTGGACATAATGAACACTGAAGCTTTCTTT
TRBJ2-7	few	TRBV12-3/TRBV12-4	13	TRBD1	CASSSGQSYEQYF	TGTGCCAGCAGTTCGGGACAGTCGTACGAGCAGTACTTC